This paragraph covers one TCR beta chain sequence. Its matching antigen is unknown. The PCR used 60 Vbeta and 13 Jbeta primers. The table came from immunoSEQ multiplex PCR; TCRdb's copy has only in-frame clones and leaves some out. The sample carries 200,000 or so clones, 70% to 80% recorded once. The entry originates in a study of cytomegalovirus exposure and HLA in healthy donors. Regarding the study as a whole: Accurate prediction of HLA-A and HLA-B alleles (for most subjects) was reportedly achieved from TCR beta sequences.

Donors had nominal health at sampling but likely had unrecorded immune exposures. The source is a male donor in good health and CMV-seropositive. Sequencing used PBMCs.

CDR3 DNA: TGTGCCATCAGAGACTTACGCGTAGATACGCAGTATTTT. It translates to CAIRDLRVDTQYF. The chain has TRBV10-3 and TRBJ2-3, with unresolved D. Trimming removed 6 bases at V and 5 bases at J, with 12 bases between. Germline V CDR1 and CDR2: ENHRY, SYGVKD. The CDR3 length is 13 residues.